The sequence of this T cell receptor (beta chain) was determined in a study of neurological immune-mediated disorders. Regarding the study as a whole: In multiple sclerosis patients, the repertoire cluster was unrelated to clinical or MRI findings.

This clonotype was observed at least ten times. What it recognizes is unknown. TCRdb re-called the 5' RACE reads through MiXCR, storing one row per CDR3 protein. Of tens of thousands of distinct CDR3 sequences listed, less than 5.5% were seen once; the top ten hold 6.5% to 7.5%. CDR3 size: 14 residues. Germline lookup yields CDR1 SGHRS and CDR2 YFSETQ. V lost 0 bases and J 1 base, leaving 7 bases between the germline ends. The unsorted libraries originated from 2 million PBMCs kept at -80 C. The sequenced sample was PBMCs. V and J are TRBV5-1 and TRBJ1-2, with D uncertain. The clonotype was recovered from a man aged 30 to 39 with multiple sclerosis. CDR3 bases: TGCGCCAGCAGCTTGGCTCCCAGTAACTATGGCTACACCTTC. Its protein is CASSLAPSNYGYTF.